Sequencing of this T cell receptor (beta chain) was carried out in a study of T cell changes during pregnancy in multiple sclerosis (dated by TCRdb to between 2017 and 2020). As for the study more broadly: The study looked at changes in the T cell repertoire across pregnancy in women with multiple sclerosis.

Points on this clone: Its antigen is still unknown. No base quality values were provided; no much bigger clone lies one nucleotide off.

The method was the immunoSEQ multiplex PCR assay. Not all clones reach the TCRdb copy of this immuneACCESS table, which keeps in-frame sequences only. Checked studies attribute under half of the gap to unresolved V genes and leave the rest unexplained. Here the sample has 40,000 or so clones; approximately 92% occur a single time. Of the sample, 0.43% is held by the ten largest clones. The germline V gene encodes CDR1 MNHNS and CDR2 SASEGT. The CDR3 spans 14 residues, from the cysteine through the phenylalanine. Solely the CDR3 DNA is kept, with 42 bases framed from the first base. Unmatched junction bases come to 6, with V trimmed by 6 bases and J by 4 bases.

This TCR derives from a female donor with multiple sclerosis, enrolled in a pregnancy study. The chain is encoded by TRBV6-1 joined to TRBJ1-1; 9 bases in the middle match TRBD1. This material consisted of CD4+ T cells from peripheral blood mononuclear cells, taken in the third trimester of pregnancy. The CDR3 region: CASSRDRVLTEAFF. The nucleotide sequence reads as follows: TGTGCCAGCAGCCGGGACAGGGTTCTCACTGAAGCTTTCTTT.